Reported below is one T cell receptor beta chain. The sample is drawn from a study of control samples from healthy donors and cancer patients. Data came from immunoSEQ multiplex PCR; TCRdb stores just in-frame clones and leaves some out. The data hold under 200,000 clones, with roughly 94% observed a single time. Sequenced material: blood. This clonotype was sampled from a woman aged 40 to 50 in good health.

CDR3 in amino acids: CASSPGAPNTGELFF. The CDR3, as DNA: TGTGCCAGCAGCCCGGGGGCCCCGAACACCGGGGAGCTGTTTTTT. The V and J genes are TRBV7-3 and TRBJ2-2, with D possibly being TRBD1 or TRBD2 (6 bases each). The CDR3 is 15 amino acids. Trimming cost V 5 bases and J 0 bases, with 10 bases left between them. Germline V gene data show CDR1 as SGHTA and CDR2 as FQGTGA.